This note documents a single T cell receptor beta chain sequence. Its antigen is unidentified. The germline V gene encodes CDR1 SGHVS and CDR2 FQNEAQ. This CDR3 is built from 14 residues. The entry originates in a study of PD-1 blockade in classical Hodgkin lymphoma. Each patient's relapse followed autologous stem cell transplantation, and brentuximab vedotin exposure varied. Study-wide results and limits: Those achieving complete response showed baseline diversity like newly diagnosed patients.

Sequenced by immunoSEQ multiplex PCR; TCRdb stores in-frame clones only, minus some. There are about 41,000 clones in the sample; 76% occur only once, and 20% to 25% lies in the top ten. This sequence originates from a human donor with classical Hodgkin lymphoma. The genes are TRBV7-8 and TRBJ2-5; D is unclear. The better agreement between TRBJ2-7 and the DNA end casts doubt on the J call. The specimen comprised peripheral blood mononuclear cells (PBMCs), sampled at baseline. CDR3 protein: CASSLGNSIYEQYF. The CDR3, as DNA: TGTGCCAGCAGCTTAGGAAATTCAATCTACGAGCAGTACTTC.